The 12 T cell receptor beta chains in this list originate from one sample, sequenced in a study of tumor and adjacent non-tumor tissue in lung cancer. This sample's RNA came from whole unsorted tissue. TCRbeta libraries were built with three rounds of nested PCR, modified from ARM-PCR. TCRdb re-analysed the multiplex PCR reads in MiXCR, keeping a single row per CDR3 protein. This sample has about 200,000 distinct CDR3 sequences, with less than 80% found just once. Sequencing input: lung tumor tissue. Receptors originate from a man in his fifties or sixties with non-small cell lung cancer.

This sequence joins TRBV4-2 and TRBJ1-5; TRBD1 matches at 7 bases. The junction had 5 bases not matched to a gene; V was cut back by 1 base and J by 2 bases. CDR3 size: 16 residues. Germline CDR1 reads LGHNA; CDR2 reads YNFKEQ. CDR3: CASSQGGQGGNQPQHF. The CDR3 nucleotides read TGTGCCAGCAGCCAAGGGGGGCAGGGGGGCAATCAGCCCCAGCATTTT.

In the case of this clonotype: The germline gene is not matched at one end of the junction; a read error may be the cause. This rearrangement joins TRBV11-3 to TRBJ2-7, with D possibly TRBD2 on 5 matching bases. CDR1 and CDR2 (germline): SGHNT, YENEEA. The CDR3 contains 13 residues. CDR3: CAISLAMLSEQYF. The DNA for the CDR3 is TGTGCCATCAGCTTAGCGATGTTGAGCGAGCAGTACTTC.

A remark on this clonotype: The junction and the germline gene differ at one end; a read error may be behind it. The J gene is TRBJ2-7, the V gene TRBV4-3, with TRBD2 identical over 7 bases. The CDR3 consists of 15 residues. The germline V gene has CDR1 LGHNA and CDR2 YSLEER. CDR3 nucleotides: TGCACCAGCAGCCAAGATCTCCAGTTGAGCGGGAAGCAGTACTTC. Its protein product is CTSSQDLQLSGKQYF.

Points on this clonotype: A junction boundary mismatches the germline segment, possibly from a read error. The V call is TRBV4-3, the J call TRBJ1-1; D not resolved. The CDR3 covers 17 residues. The germline V gene encodes CDR1 LGHNA and CDR2 YSLEER. The CDR3 loop reads CASSHDVPGSSSTEAFF. The CDR3 bases are TGCGCTAGCAGCCATGACGTTCCGGGCAGTTCGAGCACTGAAGCTTTCTTT.

Details on this clonotype: A much larger clone lies a single base off, so this may be a read error. The rearrangement links TRBV20-1 to TRBJ1-5; D uncertain. The CDR3 length is 14 residues. The germline gives CDR1 DFQATT, CDR2 SNEGSKA (reference sequence). CDR3 amino acids: CSVRDAGINQPQHF. The CDR3 DNA follows: TGCAGTGTTAGAGATGCGGGGATTAATCAGCCCCAGCATTTT.

V and J are TRBV12-3 or TRBV12-4 and TRBJ2-7, with 9 bases aligning to TRBD2. V was clipped by 6 bases and J by 5 bases; unmatched bases: 11. This CDR3 spans 15 amino acids. This CDR3 reads CASRPSSGRTHEQYF. CDR3 bases: TGTGCCAGCAGACCTAGTAGCGGGAGAACACACGAGCAGTACTTC.

Concerning this clonotype: This clone may be a read error of a much larger clone one base away. The chain uses TRBV20-1 and TRBJ1-5; 7 positions agree with TRBD1. Germline V gene data show CDR1 as DFQATT and CDR2 as SNEGSKA (reference sequence). The CDR3 has 13 residues. J gave up 7 bases and V 4 bases, and 7 bases lay outside the gene matches. The CDR3 coding sequence is TGCAGTGCTACCAGGGGGGTGGGCCAGCCCCAGCATTTT. Its translation is CSATRGVGQPQHF.

V gene TRBV6-5 combines with J gene TRBJ2-7; D may be TRBD1 or TRBD2 (5 bases each). This CDR3 contains 15 residues. The germline CDR1 and CDR2 sequences are MNHEY and SVGAGI. Trimming cost V 8 bases and J 5 bases, with 22 bases left between them. The chain's CDR3 is CASVNGGVIRNEQYF. The CDR3 coding sequence is TGTGCCAGCGTCAATGGGGGAGTCATTCGCAACGAGCAGTACTTC.

This clonotype was observed once. The conserved closing phenylalanine or tryptophan is absent in this CDR3, likely reflecting a read error. This rearrangement joins TRBV12-3 or TRBV12-4 to TRBJ2-7; 8 nucleotides agree with TRBD1. This CDR3 spans 14 amino acids. V lost 7 bases and J lost 2; bases outside the gene matches: 7. CDR3 in amino acids: CASNRTGITYEQYL. CDR3 coding DNA: TGTGCCAGCAATCGGACAGGGATTACCTACGAGCAGTACTTA.

This clonotype has only one observation. The junction and the germline gene differ at one end; a read error may be behind it. The chain couples TRBV11-2 to TRBJ1-5, with D possibly matching TRBD1 (5 bases). This CDR3 comprises 13 residues. In germline, CDR1 is SGHAT, CDR2 FQNNGV. The CDR3 is CANSIGQGQPQHF. As DNA, the CDR3 is TGTGCCAACAGCATAGGCCAGGGACAGCCCCAGCATTTT.

Turning to this clonotype: One junction end disagrees with the germline gene, perhaps due to a read error. The rearrangement joins TRBV6-2 or TRBV6-3 to TRBJ2-7; TRBD2 agrees at 13 bases. CDR1 MNHEY and CDR2 SVGEGT come from the germline V gene. This CDR3 has 15 residues. The CDR3 DNA sequence: TGTGCCAACAGCTTCGGGACTAGCGGGACCTACGAGCATTACTTC. Protein product: CANSFGTSGTYEHYF.

Worth noting for this clonotype: Here the CDR3 omits its conserved ending phenylalanine or tryptophan, so a read error is the likely source. V and J are TRBV20-1 and TRBJ2-3; D is unclear. The CDR3 consists of 13 residues. Germline assignment: CDR1 DFQATT and CDR2 SNEGSKA (reference sequence). The germline V and J ends were trimmed by 0 bases and 4 bases, with 8 bases remaining between them. CDR3 residues: CSAREGNPDTQYL. The CDR3 nucleotides are TGCAGTGCTAGAGAAGGGAATCCAGATACGCAGTATTTG.